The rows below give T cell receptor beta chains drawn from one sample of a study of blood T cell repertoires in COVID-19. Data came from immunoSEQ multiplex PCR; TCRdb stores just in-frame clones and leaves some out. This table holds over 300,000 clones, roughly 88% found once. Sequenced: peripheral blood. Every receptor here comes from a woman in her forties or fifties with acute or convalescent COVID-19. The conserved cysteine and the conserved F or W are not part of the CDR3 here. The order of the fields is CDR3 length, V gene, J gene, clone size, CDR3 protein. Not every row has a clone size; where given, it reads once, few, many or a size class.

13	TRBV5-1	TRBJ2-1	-	ASSLVAGVYNEQF
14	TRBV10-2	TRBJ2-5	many	ASSVGTSGRSSSQY
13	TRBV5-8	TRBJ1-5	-	ASSSGWTGSQPQH
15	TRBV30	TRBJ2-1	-	AWSVRISSLPGNEQF
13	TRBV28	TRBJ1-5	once	ASSITTYSNQPQH
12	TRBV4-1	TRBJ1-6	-	ASSQVQGASPLH
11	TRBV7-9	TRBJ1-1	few	ASSQTPNTEAF
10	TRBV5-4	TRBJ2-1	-	ASSVDWRDQF
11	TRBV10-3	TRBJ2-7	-	AISEGQKYEQY
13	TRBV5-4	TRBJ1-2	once	ASSLSRTGYYGYT
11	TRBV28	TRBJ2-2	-	ASSSAGYGELF
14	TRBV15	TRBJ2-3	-	ATSRKQGTSTDTQY
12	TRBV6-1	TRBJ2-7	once	ASSEVGRDWEQY
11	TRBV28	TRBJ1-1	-	ASSPGGNTEAF
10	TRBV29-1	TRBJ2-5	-	SVASGEETQY
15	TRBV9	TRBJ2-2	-	ASSVEGLADNTGELF
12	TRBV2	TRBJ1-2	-	ASSGGTAYYGYT
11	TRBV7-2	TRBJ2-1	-	ASSRLAGGPQF
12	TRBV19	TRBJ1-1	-	ASSIAGFNTEAF
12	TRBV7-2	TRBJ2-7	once	ASSPAGREYEQY
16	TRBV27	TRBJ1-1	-	ASSLSSRDSGGRTEAF
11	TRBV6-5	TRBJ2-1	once	ASSHSGKDEQF
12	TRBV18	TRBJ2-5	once	ASSPRYREETQY
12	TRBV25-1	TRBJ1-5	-	ASSEAGYGQPQH
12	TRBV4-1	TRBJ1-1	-	ASSQIEVDTEAF
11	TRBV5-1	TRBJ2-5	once	ASSLQKQETQY
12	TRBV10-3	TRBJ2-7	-	AISEREETYEQY
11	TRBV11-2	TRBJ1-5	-	ASSKTENQPQH
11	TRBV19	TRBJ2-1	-	ATGRGLNNEQF
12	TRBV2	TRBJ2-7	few	ASSLLAGDYEQY
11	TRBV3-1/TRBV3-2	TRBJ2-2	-	ASSQSGSGELF
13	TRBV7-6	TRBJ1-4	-	ASSVDGTGNEKLF
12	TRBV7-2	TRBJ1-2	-	ASSLVGTEGGYT